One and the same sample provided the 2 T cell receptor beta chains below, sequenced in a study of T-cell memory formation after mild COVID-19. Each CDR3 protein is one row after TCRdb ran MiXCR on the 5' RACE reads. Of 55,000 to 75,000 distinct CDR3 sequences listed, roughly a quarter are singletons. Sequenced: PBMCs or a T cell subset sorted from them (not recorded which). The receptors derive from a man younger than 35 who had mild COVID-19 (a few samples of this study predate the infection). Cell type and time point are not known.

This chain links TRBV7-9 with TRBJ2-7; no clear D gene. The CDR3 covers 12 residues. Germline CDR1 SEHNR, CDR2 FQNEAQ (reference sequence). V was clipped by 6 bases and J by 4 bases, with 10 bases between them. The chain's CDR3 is CASRGLTYEQYF. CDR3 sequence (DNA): TGTGCCAGCAGGGGTTTGACGTACGAGCAGTACTTC.

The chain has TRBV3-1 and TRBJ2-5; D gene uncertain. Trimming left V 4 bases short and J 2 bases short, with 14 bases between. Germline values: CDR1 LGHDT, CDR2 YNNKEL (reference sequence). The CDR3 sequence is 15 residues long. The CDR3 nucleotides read TGTGCCAGCAGCCCGGAATGGGGTGGACAAGAGACCCAGTACTTC. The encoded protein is CASSPEWGGQETQYF.